These 3 T cell receptor beta chains share one sample of origin, sequenced in a study of cytomegalovirus exposure and HLA in healthy donors. The PCR made use of 60 Vbeta and 13 Jbeta primers. The table came from immunoSEQ multiplex PCR; TCRdb's copy has only in-frame clones and leaves some out. This repertoire includes 150,000 to 200,000 clones. The material sequenced was PBMCs. The receptor set was obtained from a young woman in good health and CMV-seropositive.

This chain uses TRBV11-2 with TRBJ1-4; 8 nucleotides line up with TRBD1. With 3 bases clipped from V and 8 bases from J, the junction kept 8 bases outside the gene matches. Germline lookup yields CDR1 SGHAT and CDR2 FQNNGV. The CDR3 runs 15 residues. This chain's CDR3 is CASSLGTGVREKLFF. The DNA for the CDR3 is TGTGCCAGCAGCTTGGGGACAGGCGTACGGGAAAAACTGTTTTTT.

The CDR3 here is CASSFNRGGAYEQYF. The CDR3 nucleotides read TGTGCCAGCAGCTTTAACCGGGGGGGGGCCTACGAGCAGTACTTC. This chain uses TRBV6-1 with TRBJ2-7; 8 bases align to TRBD2. The V gene end was trimmed by 6 bases and the J gene end by 2 bases; junction bases not matched to a gene: 9. The length of the CDR3 is 15 residues. Looked up from germline, CDR1 is MNHNS and CDR2 is SASEGT.

CDR3 bases: TGCACCAGCAGCCAAGGTGGGGCCTCTTGCGAAAAACTGTTTTTT. As protein: CTSSQGGASCEKLFF. This chain uses TRBV1 with TRBJ1-4; TRBD1 is the table's D call and was not checked against the DNA. TRBV1 is labeled a pseudogene. The CDR3 totals 15 residues.